This T cell receptor (beta chain) comes out of a study of siplizumab effects on memory and regulatory T cells. Assay: immunoSEQ multiplex PCR; the TCRdb copy retains only in-frame clones and omits some. This table holds approximately 94,000 clones, about 91% found once. Study-wide results and caveats: The naive T cell population seemed more diverse than memory cells and seemed a major contributor to the alloresponse.

As concerns this clone: Antigen: not known.

The V end lost 4 bases, the J end lost 4 bases, and 15 bases lay between the germline ends. The CDR3 extends over 14 amino acids. The germline V gene has CDR1 SGDLS and CDR2 YYNGEE. This rearrangement joins TRBV9 to TRBJ2-7, with a weak D call TRBD1 (6 bases). This TCR derives from a human donor in good health. The sample consisted of CD4+ T cells sorted from blood. CDR3 protein: CASSPMGHNYEQYF. CDR3 bases: TGTGCCAGCAGCCCCATGGGACACAATTACGAGCAGTACTTC.